This paragraph reports one T cell receptor (beta chain). Antigen: not known. This sample was included in a study of early T cells in non-severe SARS-CoV-2 infection. Study-wide results and caveats: In VDJdb matching, anti-spike CD8 responses were favored while private and CD4 specificities went missing.

Germline assignment: CDR1 SEHNR and CDR2 FQNEAQ (reference sequence). CDR3 length equals 15 residues. The V end lost 1 base, the J end lost 0 bases, and 9 bases lay between the germline ends. Each CDR3 protein gets one entry after TCRdb re-called the 5' RACE reads with MiXCR. The sample holds around 82,000 distinct CDR3 sequences, about 12% seen once. This rearrangement joins TRBV7-9 to TRBJ1-1; D call uncertain. The sequence came from an adult who was a healthcare worker with PCR-confirmed SARS-CoV-2 infection or an uninfected control (not recorded which). The sequenced material came from whole blood. The CDR3 protein is CASSLGRAVNTEAFF. For the CDR3, the DNA is TGTGCCAGCAGCTTAGGAAGAGCAGTGAACACTGAAGCTTTCTTT.